These 28 T cell receptor beta chains share one sample of origin, sequenced in a study of cytomegalovirus exposure and HLA in healthy donors. Sequencing used immunoSEQ multiplex PCR; TCRdb keeps in-frame clones, though not all of them. The sample holds 150,000 to 200,000 clones, approximately 89% seen once. The specimen was PBMCs. The receptors here all came from a man aged 18 to 35 in good health and CMV-seropositive.

The V call is TRBV7-9, the J call TRBJ2-7; a weak D match, TRBD1 (5 bases). CDR1 is SEHNR, CDR2 FQNEAQ, per germline (reference sequence). The CDR3 extends over 16 amino acids. The V end lost 5 bases, the J end lost 0 bases, and 17 bases lay between the germline ends. This chain's CDR3 is CASSPWLGRLSYEQYF. The CDR3 coding sequence is TGTGCCAGCAGCCCGTGGTTGGGGCGCCTCTCCTACGAGCAGTACTTC.

This chain joins TRBV4-3 and TRBJ2-1; D uncertain. Between the trimmed V and J ends, which lost 0 bases and 0 bases, there was a span of 12 bases. The CDR3 covers 17 residues. Per germline, CDR1 LGHNA and CDR2 YSLEER. The CDR3 reads CASSQEDRWSSYNEQFF. CDR3 bases: TGCGCCAGCAGCCAAGAGGATCGGTGGAGCTCCTACAATGAGCAGTTCTTC.

The genes are TRBV9 and TRBJ2-1; the match to TRBD2 covers 11 bases. The V gene end was trimmed by 3 bases and the J gene end by 4 bases; junction bases not matched to a gene: 6. The CDR3 loop spans 16 amino acids. CDR1 is SGDLS and CDR2 is YYNGEE in the germline V gene. The CDR3 loop is CASSGLAGGLYNEQFF. DNA of the CDR3: TGTGCCAGCAGCGGCCTAGCGGGGGGTCTGTACAATGAGCAGTTCTTC. The full variable domain, its missing parts supplied by reference TRBV9 and TRBJ2-1, is DSGVTQTPKHLITATGQRVTLRCSPRSGDLSVYWYQQSLDQGLQFLIQYYNGEERAKGNILERFSAQQFPDLHSELNLSSLELGDSALYFCASSGLAGGLYNEQFFGPGTRLTVL.

This chain uses TRBV28 with TRBJ2-7, with 11 bases fitting TRBD2. Germline V gene sequence: CDR1 MDHEN, CDR2 SYDVKM. This CDR3 comprises 15 residues. The V gene end was trimmed by 6 bases and the J gene end by 1 base; junction bases not matched to a gene: 5. The CDR3 bases are TGTGCCAGCAGCCTTACTAGCGGGAGTTCCTACGAGCAGTACTTC. Amino acid sequence: CASSLTSGSSYEQYF.

This clone was recorded at least ten times. DNA of the CDR3: TGTGCCAGCAGCTTTGGGGCCAAAGGTCAGCCCCAGCATTTT. Translating gives CASSFGAKGQPQHF. The chain employs TRBV7-9 and TRBJ1-5; D may be TRBD1 (5 bases). This CDR3 comprises 14 residues. Trimming shortened V by 3 bases and J by 6 bases, and 12 bases separated the two germline ends. The V gene's germline CDR1 is SEHNR and CDR2 FQNEAQ (reference sequence). The complete variable domain, with remaining parts taken from reference TRBV7-9 and TRBJ1-5, reads DTGVSQNPRHKITKRGQNVTFRCDPISEHNRLYWYRQTLGQGPEFLTYFQNEAQLEKSRLLSDRFSAERPKGSFSTLEIQRTEQGDSAMYLCASSFGAKGQPQHFGDGTRLSIL.

The chain uses TRBV5-1 and TRBJ2-7; maybe TRBD1 (6 bases). CDR1 is SGHRS and CDR2 is YFSETQ in the germline V gene. The ends were cut back, 4 bases at V and 0 bases at J, with 14 bases in the middle. The CDR3 runs 15 residues. CDR3 amino acids: CASSPGTSSSYEQYF. The CDR3, as DNA: TGCGCCAGCAGCCCGGGGACATCGAGCTCCTACGAGCAGTACTTC.

The sample holds one count of this clone. V gene TRBV12-5 combines with J gene TRBJ2-5, with no clear D. Per germline, CDR1 LGHNT and CDR2 FRNRAP. The length of the CDR3 is 12 residues. V lost 6 bases to trimming and J lost 0 bases, with 5 bases between them. The CDR3 DNA sequence: TGTGCTAGTGGACTTAACCAAGAGACCCAGTACTTC. Its translation is CASGLNQETQYF.

The chain combines TRBV30 with TRBJ2-7, with 8 bases lining up with TRBD1. CDR1 and CDR2 from the germline V gene are GTSNPN and SVGIG (reference sequence). This CDR3 has 15 amino acids. V was pared by 1 base and J by 7 bases, with 12 bases of the junction left unmatched. CDR3 amino acids: CAWSAGAGGPWEQYF. CDR3 bases: TGTGCCTGGAGTGCCGGGGCAGGGGGCCCTTGGGAGCAGTACTTC.

The chain links TRBV29-1 to TRBJ2-1; D gene uncertain. Germline values: CDR1 SQVTM, CDR2 ANQGSEA. This CDR3 spans 14 amino acids. V gave up 4 bases and J gave up 2 bases, with 12 bases separating them. The CDR3 here is CSVGGGATYNEQFF. The CDR3 DNA follows: TGCAGCGTTGGAGGTGGCGCGACCTACAATGAGCAGTTCTTC.

This clone was seen only once. The chain carries TRBV11-3 and TRBJ2-7; 7 nucleotides match TRBD1. The CDR3 is made up of 13 amino acids. V was clipped by 5 bases and J by 6 bases; unmatched bases: 7. Per germline, CDR1 SGHNT and CDR2 YENEEA. CDR3 amino acids: CASSMTGLSEQYF. CDR3 nucleotides: TGTGCCAGCAGCATGACAGGGTTGTCCGAGCAGTACTTC.

This chain uses TRBV10-3 with TRBJ1-2; 8 bases agree with TRBD1. Germline assignment: CDR1 ENHRY and CDR2 SYGVKD. V lost 6 bases, J lost 6 bases, and 3 bases stayed unmatched. The CDR3 contains 12 residues. The CDR3 region is CAIRTGANGYTF. The CDR3, as DNA: TGTGCCATCAGGACAGGGGCGAATGGCTACACCTTC.

This chain joins TRBV6-5 and TRBJ2-1, with D maybe TRBD1 (6 bases). The CDR3 is made up of 15 amino acids. V was clipped by 6 bases and J by 4 bases, with 16 bases between them. Germline CDR1 is MNHEY and CDR2 is SVGAGI. The CDR3 loop reads CASRLYRAPYNEQFF. CDR3 nucleotide sequence: TGTGCCAGCAGACTATACAGGGCCCCTTACAATGAGCAGTTCTTC.

The CDR3 is CASSHGPNPPEAFF. The CDR3 DNA reads as TGTGCCAGCAGCCATGGGCCCAACCCTCCTGAAGCTTTCTTT. The V call is TRBV5-4, the J call TRBJ1-1; no clear D gene. V gave up 4 bases and J gave up 6 bases, with 16 bases separating them. There are 14 residues in the CDR3. Germline values: CDR1 SGHNT, CDR2 YYREEE (reference sequence).

This sequence joins TRBV7-3 and TRBJ1-1; D is possibly TRBD1 (6 bases). Germline V gene sequence: CDR1 SGHTA, CDR2 FQGTGA. The CDR3 extends over 13 amino acids. Trimming took 5 bases from V and 10 from J, leaving 17 bases between them. This chain's CDR3 is CASSVRGPGSAFF. CDR3 bases: TGTGCCAGCAGCGTCAGGGGTCCCGGCTCAGCTTTCTTT.

The genes are TRBV4-1 and TRBJ2-5; 7 positions match TRBD1. From germline, CDR1 is MGHRA and CDR2 YSYEKL. There are 15 residues in the CDR3. V trimming: 3 bases; J trimming: 5 bases; junction bases outside the gene matches: 9. CDR3 residues: CASSQPGTAPETQYF. In DNA, the CDR3 is TGCGCCAGCAGCCAGCCCGGGACAGCTCCCGAGACCCAGTACTTC.

V usage is TRBV7-2 and J usage is TRBJ1-1; D call uncertain. The ends were cut back, 1 base at V and 4 bases at J, with 7 bases in the middle. From germline, CDR1 is SGHTA and CDR2 FQGNSA. CDR3 length: 13 residues. As DNA, the CDR3 is TGTGCCAGCAGCTTAGATCGGGGCACTGAAGCTTTCTTT. Amino acids: CASSLDRGTEAFF.

V is TRBV7-2 and J is TRBJ1-5; D might be TRBD1 (5 bases). Germline assignment: CDR1 SGHTA and CDR2 FQGNSA. Trimming cost V 5 bases and J 5 bases, with 25 bases left between them. This CDR3 spans 18 amino acids. In DNA, the CDR3 is TGTGCCAGCAGCCAGAGGTTATGGGGAAGGGGTTGGGATCAGCCCCAGCATTTT. Protein product: CASSQRLWGRGWDQPQHF.

The chain uses TRBV27 and TRBJ2-7; TRBD1 matches 7 bases. Germline V gene lookup returns CDR1 MNHEY and CDR2 SMNVEV (reference sequence). The length of the CDR3 is 14 residues. V gave up 7 bases and J gave up 2 bases; unmatched junction bases: 8. The CDR3 loop is CASTPAGGTYEQYF. In DNA, the CDR3 is TGTGCCAGCACCCCGGCAGGGGGAACCTACGAGCAGTACTTC.

As DNA, the CDR3 is TGTGCCAGCAGTTTATATCCAACAGGGACCTACGAGCAGTACTTC. Translation: CASSLYPTGTYEQYF. The chain couples TRBV27 to TRBJ2-7; D possibly corresponds to TRBD1 (6 bases). The CDR3 covers 15 residues. V dropped 1 base and J dropped 2 bases, with 12 bases sitting between them. Germline V CDR1 and CDR2: MNHEY, SMNVEV (reference sequence).

The rearrangement joins TRBV27 to TRBJ1-1, with 8 positions matching TRBD1. Germline V CDR1 and CDR2: MNHEY, SMNVEV (reference sequence). Trimming cost V 3 bases and J 4 bases; bases outside gene matches: 4. The CDR3 is 14 amino acids. CDR3 amino acids: CASSLTGDLTEAFF. The CDR3 DNA reads as TGTGCCAGCAGTTTGACAGGGGACCTCACTGAAGCTTTCTTT.

The gene calls are TRBV4-1 and TRBJ1-5; D call uncertain. Per the germline V gene, CDR1 is MGHRA and CDR2 is YSYEKL. Between the trimmed V and J ends, which lost 0 bases and 0 bases, there was a span of 12 bases. The CDR3 runs to 17 residues. CDR3 in amino acids: CASSQEGGFYSNQPQHF. The CDR3 nucleotides are TGCGCCAGCAGCCAAGAAGGCGGGTTCTATAGCAATCAGCCCCAGCATTTT.

This chain uses TRBV7-9 with TRBJ2-5; 13 nucleotides agree with TRBD2. With V trimmed by 5 bases and J by 6 bases, 9 bases remained unmatched. From germline, CDR1 is SEHNR and CDR2 FQNEAQ (reference sequence). The CDR3 spans 16 residues. This CDR3 is CASSTHRLAGGKTQYF. The CDR3 coding sequence is TGTGCCAGCAGCACCCACCGACTAGCGGGGGGTAAGACCCAGTACTTC.

The J gene is TRBJ2-3, the V gene TRBV9; weak D call: TRBD2 (5 bases). Looked up from germline, CDR1 is SGDLS and CDR2 is YYNGEE. The CDR3 consists of 14 residues. V lost 0 bases to trimming and J lost 8 bases, with 13 bases between them. Written as DNA, the CDR3 is TGTGCCAGCAGCGTAGCCCCTGGACGGGGTACGCAGTATTTT. Translated: CASSVAPGRGTQYF. The full variable domain, in which reference TRBV9 and TRBJ2-3 provide the parts outside the CDR3, is DSGVTQTPKHLITATGQRVTLRCSPRSGDLSVYWYQQSLDQGLQFLIQYYNGEERAKGNILERFSAQQFPDLHSELNLSSLELGDSALYFCASSVAPGRGTQYFGPGTRLTVL.

This chain joins TRBV19 and TRBJ1-5; D is unclear. The CDR3 has 12 amino acids. With 6 bases removed from V and 0 bases from J, the gap between germline ends came to 3 bases. In germline, CDR1 is LNHDA, CDR2 SQIVND (reference sequence). The CDR3 sequence is CASSYSNQPQHF. CDR3 nucleotides: TGTGCCAGTAGCTATAGCAATCAGCCCCAGCATTTT.

The chain couples TRBV18 to TRBJ2-7; a weak D match, TRBD1 (5 bases). Trimming removed 3 bases at V and 3 bases at J, with 12 bases between. The CDR3 has 14 amino acids. Germline CDR1 is KGHSH and CDR2 is LQKENI. In nucleotides, the CDR3 is TGTGCCAGCTCACCGGGGCTGACGAGCTACGAGCAGTACTTC. Its translation: CASSPGLTSYEQYF. Together with reference TRBV18 and TRBJ2-7, the CDR3 gives the full variable domain: NAGVMQNPRHLVRRRGQEARLRCSPMKGHSHVYWYRQLPEEGLKFMVYLQKENIIDESGMPKERFSAEFPKEGPSILRIQQVVRGDSAAYFCASSPGLTSYEQYFGPGTRLTVT.

This chain links TRBV7-2 with TRBJ1-2, with a weak D call TRBD1 (5 bases). The CDR3 has 12 amino acids. Germline-derived CDR1 and CDR2 are SGHTA and FQGNSA. The V gene lost 5 bases and the J gene lost 8 bases, with 12 bases spanning the gap. The CDR3 DNA follows: TGTGCCAGCAGCCCGGCAGGGTACGGCTACACCTTC. It translates to CASSPAGYGYTF.

The CDR3 here is CASGTDIEAFF. The CDR3 DNA follows: TGTGCCAGCGGGACTGACATTGAAGCTTTCTTT. The chain combines TRBV9 with TRBJ1-1; tentatively, D is TRBD1 (5 bases). V was shortened by 7 bases and J by 7 bases, with 11 bases between the two germline ends. Germline V gene lookup returns CDR1 SGDLS and CDR2 YYNGEE. This CDR3 is built from 11 residues.

In DNA form, the CDR3 reads TGTGCCAGCAACGGGAGAGGCAATCAGCCCCAGCATTTT. Residues: CASNGRGNQPQHF. This chain joins TRBV12-1 and TRBJ1-5. TRBV12-1 is given as a pseudogene. The CDR3 has 13 residues.